These 14 T cell receptor beta chains came from one sample sequenced in a study of blood T cells in healthy people across ages. A second about 7 to 11 cycle PCR used barcoded and J-beta primers. One entry per CDR3 protein results from TCRdb running MiXCR on the 5' RACE reads. The sample lists about 680,000 distinct CDR3 sequences; roughly 49% were seen once. The sample taken for sequencing was blood. The receptors come from a woman aged 55 to 70 in good health.

The chain employs TRBV7-2 and TRBJ2-1; 9 bases are shared with TRBD2. The CDR3 has 15 amino acids. Germline CDR1 SGHTA, CDR2 FQGNSA. V trimming: 2 bases; J trimming: 6 bases; junction bases outside the gene matches: 5. DNA of the CDR3: TGTGCCAGCAGCTTAAGTGCGGGAGGGCCCAATGAGCAGTTCTTC. This translates into CASSLSAGGPNEQFF. Looking up the rest from reference TRBV7-2 and TRBJ2-1 gives the full variable domain: GAGVSQSPSNKVTEKGKDVELRCDPISGHTALYWYRQSLGQGLEFLIYFQGNSAPDKSGLPSDRFSAERTGGSVSTLTIQRTQQEDSAVYLCASSLSAGGPNEQFFGPGTRLTVL.

The V gene is TRBV6-2 or TRBV6-3, the J gene TRBJ1-2, with D perhaps matching TRBD1 (5 bases). Trimming removed 6 bases at V and 8 bases at J, with 19 bases between. The length of the CDR3 is 14 residues. Germline values: CDR1 MNHEY, CDR2 SVGEGT. The CDR3 is CASRWRIGTMGYTF. CDR3 nucleotide sequence: TGTGCCAGCAGATGGAGGATCGGGACTATGGGCTACACCTTC.

J is TRBJ2-1 and V is TRBV6-5; TRBD1 matches 11 bases. V lost 4 bases, J lost 6 bases, and 5 bases stayed unmatched. Germline CDR1 and CDR2: MNHEY and SVGAGI. This CDR3 spans 15 amino acids. DNA for the CDR3: TGTGCCAGCAGTTTAACCGGGACAGGGGGCAATGAGCAGTTCTTC. Protein: CASSLTGTGGNEQFF.

The chain combines TRBV9 with TRBJ2-7; possibly TRBD1 for D (6 bases). V dropped 0 bases and J dropped 3 bases, with 13 bases sitting between them. This CDR3 region has 15 residues. Germline values: CDR1 SGDLS, CDR2 YYNGEE. CDR3: CASSVAPQGNYEQYF. The CDR3 nucleotides are TGTGCCAGCAGCGTAGCCCCACAGGGCAACTACGAGCAGTACTTC.

This clonotype was found a few times. A much larger clone is a single base away; this may be a read error. V and J are TRBV11-2 and TRBJ2-5; D uncertain. The germline V gene encodes CDR1 SGHAT and CDR2 FQNNGV. The CDR3 totals 13 residues. V lost 3 bases and J lost 11, with 16 bases in between. The CDR3 spells CASSFQPRNEQYF. For the CDR3, the DNA is TGTGCCAGCAGCTTTCAACCCAGGAATGAGCAGTACTTC.

The chain links TRBV6-6 to TRBJ2-5, with 11 bases lining up with TRBD2. The V gene's germline CDR1 is MNHNY and CDR2 SVGAGI (reference sequence). There are 13 residues in the CDR3. Trimming removed 6 bases from V and 7 bases from J; junction bases left unmatched: 4. This CDR3 is CASRLAGEATQYF. DNA for the CDR3: TGTGCCAGCAGACTAGCGGGAGAAGCGACCCAGTACTTC.

The chain links TRBV6-5 to TRBJ1-2; 7 positions match TRBD1. This CDR3 is 14 amino acids long. V was pared by 4 bases and J by 7 bases, with 9 bases of the junction left unmatched. Germline lookup yields CDR1 MNHEY and CDR2 SVGAGI. Written as DNA, the CDR3 is TGTGCCAGCAGTTCCTCGACAGGGTTACGTGGCTACACCTTC. It specifies CASSSSTGLRGYTF.

The V call is TRBV9, the J call TRBJ2-3; TRBD2 matches at 9 bases. The CDR3 is made up of 17 amino acids. Germline trimming cut 3 bases from V and 4 bases from J; bases unmatched to any gene: 12. The germline V gene encodes CDR1 SGDLS and CDR2 YYNGEE. Written as DNA, the CDR3 is TGTGCCAGCAGCGGCGGATCTAGCGGGGCTTTCGCAGATACGCAGTATTTT. Its translation: CASSGGSSGAFADTQYF.

Written as DNA, the CDR3 is TGTGCCAGCAGTGAATATACAGGGGTGGCCGGGGAGCTGTTTTTT. Translation gives CASSEYTGVAGELFF. The chain recombines TRBV25-1 with TRBJ2-2, with TRBD1 matching over 7 bases. CDR3 length: 15 residues. Germline CDR1 and CDR2: MGHDK and SYGVNS. V was pared by 0 bases and J by 6 bases, with 4 bases of the junction left unmatched.

The gene calls are TRBV6-6 and TRBJ2-2; possible D gene TRBD2, 6 bases. Germline V gene lookup returns CDR1 MNHNY and CDR2 SVGAGI (reference sequence). The CDR3 runs to 16 residues. The V end lost 0 bases, the J end lost 5 bases, and 13 bases lay between the germline ends. CDR3 region: CASSYSIGGDTGELFF. The CDR3 DNA follows: TGTGCCAGCAGTTACTCGATCGGGGGAGATACCGGGGAGCTGTTTTTT.

This clonotype occurred once. The chain employs TRBV20-1 and TRBJ1-1; D unclear. The CDR3 totals 11 residues. CDR1 is DFQATT, CDR2 SNEGSKA, per germline (reference sequence). The V gene lost 5 bases and the J gene lost 8 bases, with 12 bases spanning the gap. This CDR3 reads CSAWARIEAFF. Here the CDR3 DNA reads TGCAGTGCTTGGGCGCGGATAGAAGCTTTCTTT.

The J gene is TRBJ2-3, the V gene TRBV7-2, with D possibly being TRBD1 (5 bases). V was cut by 5 bases and J by 1 base, with 25 bases left in between. This CDR3 spans 19 amino acids. Germline V gene data show CDR1 as SGHTA and CDR2 as FQGNSA. DNA for the CDR3: TGTGCCAGCAGCCGCGTCCACCCAGGCACTAAAGGGGGCACAGATACGCAGTATTTT. Encoded protein: CASSRVHPGTKGGTDTQYF.

The V and J genes are TRBV4-2 and TRBJ2-4; D not resolved. The tail of the sequence fits TRBJ2-5 better, so the J call may be wrong. Germline-derived CDR1 and CDR2 are LGHNA and YNFKEQ. The CDR3 extends over 15 amino acids. CDR3 sequence: CASSQEGTQQETQYF. In DNA form, the CDR3 reads TGTGCCAGCAGCCAAGAGGGAACACAGCAAGAGACCCAGTACTTC.

This clonotype was seen more than once but under ten times. This chain uses TRBV7-9 with TRBJ1-2; D is uncertain. Germline V gene sequence: CDR1 SEHNR, CDR2 FQNEAQ (reference sequence). This CDR3 has 15 amino acids. Trimming removed 5 bases from V and 4 bases from J, with 17 bases in between. The CDR3 nucleotides are TGTGCCAGCAGCACCCCCCGGGAGGGATTCTATGGCTACACCTTC. This translates into CASSTPREGFYGYTF.